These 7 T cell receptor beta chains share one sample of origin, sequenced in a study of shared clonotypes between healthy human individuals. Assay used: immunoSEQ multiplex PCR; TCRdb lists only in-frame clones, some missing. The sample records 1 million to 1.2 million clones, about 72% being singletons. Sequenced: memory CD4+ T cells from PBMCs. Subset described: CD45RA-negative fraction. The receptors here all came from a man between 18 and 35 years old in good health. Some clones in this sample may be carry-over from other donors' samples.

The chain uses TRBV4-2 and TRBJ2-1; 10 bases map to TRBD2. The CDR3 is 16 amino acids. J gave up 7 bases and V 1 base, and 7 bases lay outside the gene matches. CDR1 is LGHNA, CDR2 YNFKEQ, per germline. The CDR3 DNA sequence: TGTGCCAGCAGCCAAGTTGCAGCGGGAGGGAGAAATGAGCAGTTCTTC. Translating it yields CASSQVAAGGRNEQFF.

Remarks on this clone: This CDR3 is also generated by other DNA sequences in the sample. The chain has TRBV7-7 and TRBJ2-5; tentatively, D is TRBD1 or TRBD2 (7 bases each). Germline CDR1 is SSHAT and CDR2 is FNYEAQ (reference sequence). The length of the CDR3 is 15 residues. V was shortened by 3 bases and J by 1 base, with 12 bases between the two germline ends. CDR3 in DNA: TGTGCCAGCAGCTTGGGAGGGACAGCCCAAGAGACCCAGTACTTC. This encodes CASSLGGTAQETQYF.

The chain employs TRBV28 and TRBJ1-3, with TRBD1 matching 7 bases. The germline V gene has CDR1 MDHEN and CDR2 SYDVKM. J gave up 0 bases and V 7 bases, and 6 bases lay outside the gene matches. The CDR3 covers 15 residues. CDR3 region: CASTPGGASGNTIYF. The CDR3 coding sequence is TGTGCCAGCACCCCAGGGGGAGCCTCTGGAAACACCATATATTTT.

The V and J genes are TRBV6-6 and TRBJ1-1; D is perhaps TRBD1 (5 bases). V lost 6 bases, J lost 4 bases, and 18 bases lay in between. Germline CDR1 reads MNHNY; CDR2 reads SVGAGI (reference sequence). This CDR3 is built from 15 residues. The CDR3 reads CASSLRLGTVTEAFF. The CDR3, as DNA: TGTGCCAGCAGCCTTAGGTTAGGGACCGTCACTGAAGCTTTCTTT.

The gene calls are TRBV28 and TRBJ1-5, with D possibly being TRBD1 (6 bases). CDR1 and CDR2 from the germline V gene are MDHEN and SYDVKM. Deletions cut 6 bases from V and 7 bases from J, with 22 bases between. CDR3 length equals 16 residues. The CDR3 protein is CASSPGWGADYQPQHF. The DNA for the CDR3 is TGTGCCAGCAGCCCGGGTTGGGGGGCCGATTACCAGCCCCAGCATTTT.

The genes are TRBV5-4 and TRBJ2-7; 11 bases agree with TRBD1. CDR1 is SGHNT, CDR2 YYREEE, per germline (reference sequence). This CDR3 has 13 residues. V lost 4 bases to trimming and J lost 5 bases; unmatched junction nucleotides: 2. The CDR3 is CASSRTGGHEQYF. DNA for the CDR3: TGTGCCAGCAGCCGGACAGGGGGCCACGAGCAGTACTTC.

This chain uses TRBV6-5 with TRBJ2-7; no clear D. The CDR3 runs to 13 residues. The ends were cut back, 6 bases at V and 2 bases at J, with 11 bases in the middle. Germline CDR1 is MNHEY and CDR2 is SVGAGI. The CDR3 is CASRKAPTYEQYF. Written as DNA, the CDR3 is TGTGCCAGCAGAAAGGCCCCCACCTACGAGCAGTACTTC.